The 30 T cell receptor beta chains in this list originate from one sample, sequenced in a study of monozygotic twins with inflammatory bowel disease. Following a re-call of the 5' RACE reads, TCRdb has one entry per CDR3 protein and lacks DNA. This sample's table has roughly 300,000 distinct CDR3 sequences. Sample: blood. Every receptor here comes from a human donor with ulcerative colitis or Crohn's disease, or a healthy co-twin of an affected twin (not recorded which).

The V gene is TRBV10-3, the J gene TRBJ2-5; TCRdb picks TRBD1, but there is no DNA to check that call. The CDR3 has 17 amino acids. Germline CDR1 reads ENHRY; CDR2 reads SYGVKD. CDR3 residues: CAISELGRVIVGETQYF.

V is TRBV11-1 and J is TRBJ1-1; no DNA is available, so the TRBD1 call from TCRdb remains unchecked. This CDR3 is 15 amino acids long. CDR1 SGHAT and CDR2 FQDESV come from the germline V gene (reference sequence). The CDR3: CASSSTWTANTEAFF.

The chain carries TRBV29-1 and TRBJ2-4; TCRdb calls TRBD1, which cannot be checked without DNA. CDR1 is SQVTM and CDR2 is ANQGSEA in the germline V gene. The CDR3 length is 12 residues. The CDR3 region is CSAGQGQNIQYF.

The chain links TRBV18 to TRBJ2-7. Germline V gene sequence: CDR1 KGHSH, CDR2 LQKENI. This CDR3 has 12 residues. CDR3 protein: CASSGVSYEQYF. Variable domain in full (rest from reference TRBV18 and TRBJ2-7): NAGVMQNPRHLVRRRGQEARLRCSPMKGHSHVYWYRQLPEEGLKFMVYLQKENIIDESGMPKERFSAEFPKEGPSILRIQQVVRGDSAAYFCASSGVSYEQYFGPGTRLTVT.

V gene TRBV10-3 combines with J gene TRBJ2-1; TCRdb's D call of TRBD2 is untestable without DNA. The CDR3 is 18 residues long. CDR1 and CDR2 from the germline V gene are ENHRY and SYGVKD. CDR3 loop: CAISEDPGLAGGDNEQFF.

The V and J genes are TRBV20-1 and TRBJ2-5. The CDR3 covers 14 residues. Germline-derived CDR1 and CDR2 are DFQATT and SNEGSKA (reference sequence). The CDR3 loop is CSARDYGLLETQYF.

This chain connects TRBV6-2 or TRBV6-3 to TRBJ2-1. There are 13 residues in the CDR3. The germline CDR1 and CDR2 sequences are MNHEY and SVGEGT. The CDR3 loop is CASSYVGYNEQFF.

The rearrangement uses TRBV3-1 and TRBJ1-5; TCRdb selects TRBD1, and the lack of DNA leaves this call unchecked. The CDR3 totals 14 residues. The germline V gene encodes CDR1 LGHDT and CDR2 YNNKEL (reference sequence). The CDR3 protein is CASSHQGAKQPQHF.

The rearrangement joins TRBV13 to TRBJ2-2. Germline-derived CDR1 and CDR2 are PRHDT and FYEKMQ (reference sequence). The CDR3 covers 12 residues. The CDR3 region is CASSPKIGELFF.

The chain combines TRBV27 with TRBJ1-6. This CDR3 has 12 residues. Germline CDR1 is MNHEY and CDR2 is SMNVEV (reference sequence). The CDR3 is CASSWYNSPLHF.

The chain couples TRBV20-1 to TRBJ2-6. This CDR3 spans 14 amino acids. Germline CDR1 and CDR2: DFQATT and SNEGSKA (reference sequence). The CDR3 protein is CSARDSSGANVLTF.

V is TRBV6-1 and J is TRBJ2-7; TCRdb returns TRBD2, unconfirmable since there is no DNA. Germline-derived CDR1 and CDR2 are MNHNS and SASEGT. The CDR3 is 14 amino acids. This chain's CDR3 is CASRTSGSIDEQYF.

CDR3 protein: CASSVVQHSQYF. This rearrangement joins TRBV12-3 or TRBV12-4 to TRBJ2-3. This CDR3 region has 12 residues.

The CDR3 is CSAPDRGNYGYTF. V is TRBV20-1 and J is TRBJ1-2; TCRdb indicates TRBD1, and absent DNA this call remains unverified. The germline CDR1 and CDR2 sequences are DFQATT and SNEGSKA (reference sequence). This CDR3 comprises 13 residues.

This sequence joins TRBV7-9 and TRBJ2-1; absent DNA, TCRdb's TRBD1 call cannot be checked. This CDR3 region has 11 residues. In germline, CDR1 is SEHNR, CDR2 FQNEAQ (reference sequence). CDR3 sequence: CASSSRDIRIF. The full variable domain, rest sourced from reference TRBV7-9 and TRBJ2-1, is DTGVSQNPRHKITKRGQNVTFRCDPISEHNRLYWYRQTLGQGPEFLTYFQNEAQLEKSRLLSDRFSAERPKGSFSTLEIQRTEQGDSAMYLCASSSRDIRIFGPGTRLTVL.

The chain is built from TRBV5-1 and TRBJ2-7; TCRdb calls TRBD1, which cannot be checked without DNA. The CDR3 sequence is 15 residues long. Germline V gene lookup returns CDR1 SGHRS and CDR2 YFSETQ. The CDR3 reads CASSSEDRGDYEQYF.

V and J are TRBV7-7 and TRBJ1-1. Germline values: CDR1 SSHAT, CDR2 FNYEAQ (reference sequence). The CDR3 length is 13 residues. The CDR3 protein is CASSSSRATEAFF.

This chain links TRBV10-3 with TRBJ1-2; the D gene TCRdb calls, TRBD1, cannot be checked with no DNA. The CDR3 has 14 residues. Germline V lookup: CDR1 ENHRY, CDR2 SYGVKD. This CDR3 is CASSGTGYSYGYTF.

The J gene is TRBJ2-1, the V gene TRBV20-1; TCRdb names TRBD2, which stays unverified in the absence of DNA. Germline CDR1 reads DFQATT; CDR2 reads SNEGSKA (reference sequence). The CDR3 sequence is 12 residues long. CDR3 region: CSANSGSGEQFF.

The CDR3 loop is CASSLGRMGDIQYF. This sequence joins TRBV18 and TRBJ2-4; without DNA, the TCRdb call of TRBD2 cannot be checked. Germline CDR1 reads KGHSH; CDR2 reads LQKENI. The CDR3 is 14 residues long.

This chain links TRBV28 with TRBJ2-7; TCRdb reports TRBD2, a call that lacks DNA to check it against. CDR1 is MDHEN and CDR2 is SYDVKM in the germline V gene. The CDR3 is made up of 16 amino acids. The CDR3 protein is CASKASGSQGVSAQYF.

The CDR3 spells CASSLGTGLVSNQPQHF. The chain recombines TRBV18 with TRBJ1-5; the TCRdb D gene call, TRBD1, has no DNA to confirm it. CDR3 size: 17 residues. The germline CDR1 and CDR2 sequences are KGHSH and LQKENI.

This sequence joins TRBV19 and TRBJ2-1. CDR1 LNHDA and CDR2 SQIVND come from the germline V gene (reference sequence). This CDR3 has 15 amino acids. The CDR3 here is CASSHLRDSYNEQFF.

V gene TRBV5-1 combines with J gene TRBJ2-7; TCRdb indicates TRBD1, and absent DNA this call remains unverified. The CDR3 runs to 16 residues. Germline values: CDR1 SGHRS, CDR2 YFSETQ. CDR3 region: CASSSEGRDRDYEQYF.

J is TRBJ1-5 and V is TRBV24-1; the D call of TRBD1 rests on TCRdb alone, since no DNA is present to check it. Germline lookup yields CDR1 KGHDR and CDR2 SFDVKD. This CDR3 region has 13 residues. CDR3 protein: CATLLGGHQPQHF.

The chain combines TRBV7-2 with TRBJ2-2; TCRdb names TRBD1, which stays unverified in the absence of DNA. This CDR3 is 15 amino acids long. Germline V CDR1 and CDR2: SGHTA, FQGNSA. This chain's CDR3 is CASSVQGLNTGELFF. Together with reference TRBV7-2 and TRBJ2-2, the CDR3 gives the full variable domain: GAGVSQSPSNKVTEKGKDVELRCDPISGHTALYWYRQSLGQGLEFLIYFQGNSAPDKSGLPSDRFSAERTGGSVSTLTIQRTQQEDSAVYLCASSVQGLNTGELFFGEGSRLTVL.

The V gene is TRBV15, the J gene TRBJ2-1; TCRdb proposes TRBD2, but this gene call is untestable without DNA. Germline assignment: CDR1 LNHNV and CDR2 YYDKDF (reference sequence). The CDR3 sequence is 15 residues long. CDR3 amino acids: CATSRDLLGPNEQFF.

The J gene is TRBJ2-7, the V gene TRBV12-3 or TRBV12-4; TCRdb returns TRBD1, unconfirmable since there is no DNA. The CDR3 is made up of 14 amino acids. The CDR3 loop is CASRRGTGFYEQYF.

The V call is TRBV15, the J call TRBJ1-6. Germline CDR1 reads LNHNV; CDR2 reads YYDKDF (reference sequence). The length of the CDR3 is 12 residues. CDR3 amino acids: CATSRDPEPLHF.

This sequence joins TRBV20-1 and TRBJ1-1; the D call from TCRdb, TRBD1, cannot be confirmed without DNA. From germline, CDR1 is DFQATT and CDR2 SNEGSKA (reference sequence). This CDR3 contains 14 residues. This CDR3 reads CSARTGRVNTEAFF.